The rows below give T cell receptor beta chains drawn from one sample of a study of patients and donors after allogeneic stem cell transplantation. TCRdb reprocessed the RT-PCR reads with MiXCR, giving one entry per CDR3 protein. Counted here are 410,000 or so distinct CDR3 sequences, roughly 17% occurring once; the ten biggest clones make up less than 8.5%. Material: blood, either unsorted or a sorted T cell fraction (not recorded which). Receptor source: a human donor who was either an allogeneic HSCT recipient or a stem cell or donor lymphocyte infusion donor (not recorded which). It is not recorded whose cells these are; they may come from a transplant donor. The CDR3 runs from the conserved cysteine through the conserved F or W. The D gene is left open where the match is weak. Size is omitted from some rows. Given values are once, few, many or a class for expanded clones.

abundance	v_gene	d_gene	j_gene	CDR3aa	CDR3nt
few	TRBV6-1	.	TRBJ2-2	CASSPGKMNTGELFF	TGTGCCAGCAGCCCCGGGAAAATGAACACCGGGGAGCTGTTTTTT
.	TRBV5-6	TRBD2	TRBJ2-7	CASSLGLAGEREQYF	TGTGCCAGCAGCTTGGGTCTAGCGGGAGAGCGGGAGCAGTACTTC
few	TRBV18	.	TRBJ1-2	CASSPKAGYGYTF	TGTGCCAGCTCACCAAAAGCAGGATATGGCTACACCTTC
.	TRBV6-2/TRBV6-3	.	TRBJ2-2	CASIVPGGNTGELFF	TGTGCCAGCATAGTACCCGGAGGGAACACCGGGGAGCTGTTTTTT
once	TRBV7-9	TRBD1	TRBJ2-7	CASSSPGGYEQYF	TGTGCCAGCAGCTCTCCAGGGGGCTACGAGCAGTACTTC
few	TRBV5-5	TRBD1	TRBJ1-2	CASSPGTGGIYGYTF	TGTGCCAGCAGCCCTGGGACAGGGGGCATCTATGGCTACACCTTC
few	TRBV7-3	.	TRBJ2-7	CASSLFTGSYEQYF	TGTGCCAGCAGCTTATTTACGGGTTCCTACGAGCAGTACTTC
few	TRBV18	.	TRBJ1-3	CASSPRASGNTIYF	TGTGCCAGCTCACCGCGGGCCTCTGGAAACACCATATATTTT
once	TRBV20-1	.	TRBJ1-2	CSARQDLSEGYTF	TGCAGTGCTAGACAGGACCTATCGGAAGGCTACACCTTC
.	TRBV12-3/TRBV12-4	.	TRBJ1-5	CASSLRGPGSNQPQHF	TGTGCCAGCAGTTTAAGAGGGCCGGGTAGCAATCAGCCCCAGCATTTT
many	TRBV27	.	TRBJ2-5	CASSPDWGETQYF	TGTGCCAGCAGTCCAGATTGGGGGGAGACCCAGTACTTC
.	TRBV20-1	.	TRBJ2-3	CSASPQLVSADTQYF	TGCAGTGCTAGCCCTCAACTAGTTTCCGCGGATACGCAGTATTTT
few	TRBV27	.	TRBJ2-2	CASSLCHRQSGTGELFF	TGTGCCAGCAGTTTATGTCACAGACAAAGCGGGACCGGGGAGCTGTTTTTT
few	TRBV18	TRBD1	TRBJ2-7	CASSPGGQGTYEQYF	TGTGCCAGCTCACCTGGGGGACAGGGAACCTACGAGCAGTACTTC
few	TRBV25-1	TRBD2	TRBJ2-7	CASSETTSGSFYEQYF	TGTGCCAGCAGTGAAACAACTAGCGGGAGTTTCTACGAGCAGTACTTC
few	TRBV6-2/TRBV6-3	.	TRBJ2-5	CASSYRGETQYF	TGTGCCAGCAGTTACAGAGGAGAGACCCAGTACTTC
.	TRBV19	.	TRBJ2-6	CASSDARGGAEVLTF	TGTGCCAGTAGTGATGCCAGGGGTGGGGCGGAGGTCCTGACTTTC
.	TRBV2	.	TRBJ1-6	CASRYRDFDSPLHF	TGTGCCAGCAGGTACAGGGATTTCGATTCACCCCTCCACTTT
few	TRBV6-2/TRBV6-3	TRBD2	TRBJ2-1	CASSRGAGGPYNEQFF	TGTGCCAGCAGTAGGGGAGCGGGAGGGCCCTACAATGAGCAGTTCTTC
.	TRBV5-1	TRBD1	TRBJ1-1	CASSPGTGNAFF	TGCGCCAGCAGCCCAGGGACAGGGAATGCTTTCTTT
few	TRBV5-6	TRBD1	TRBJ2-5	CASSSWTGWRETQYF	TGTGCCAGCAGCTCGTGGACAGGGTGGAGGGAGACCCAGTACTTC
few	TRBV4-1	TRBD1	TRBJ2-5	CASSRDRGLLETQYF	TGCGCCAGCAGCCGCGACAGGGGCTTGTTAGAGACCCAGTACTTC
few	TRBV25-1	TRBD2	TRBJ2-7	CASSDPSGTKYEQYF	TGTGCCAGCAGTGATCCCAGCGGGACTAAGTACGAGCAGTACTTC
.	TRBV6-2/TRBV6-3	.	TRBJ1-2	CASSYTQGRHGYTF	TGTGCCAGCAGTTACACACAGGGAAGGCATGGCTACACCTTC